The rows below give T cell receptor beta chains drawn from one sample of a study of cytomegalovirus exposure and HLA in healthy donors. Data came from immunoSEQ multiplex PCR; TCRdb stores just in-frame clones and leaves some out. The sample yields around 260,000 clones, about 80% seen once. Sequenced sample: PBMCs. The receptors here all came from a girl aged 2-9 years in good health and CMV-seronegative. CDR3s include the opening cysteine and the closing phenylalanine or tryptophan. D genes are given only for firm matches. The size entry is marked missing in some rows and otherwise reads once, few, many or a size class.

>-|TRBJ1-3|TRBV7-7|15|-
CASSLDLDSGNTIYF
TGTGCCAGCAGCTTAGATCTAGACTCTGGAAACACCATATATTTT
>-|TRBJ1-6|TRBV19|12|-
CASISYNSPLHF
TGTGCCAGTATCTCTTATAATTCACCCCTCCACTTT
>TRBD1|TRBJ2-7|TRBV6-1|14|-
CASRPEDRGYEQYF
TGTGCCAGCAGGCCCGAGGACAGGGGCTACGAGCAGTACTTC
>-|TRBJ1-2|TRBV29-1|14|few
CSVERIRHNYGYTF
TGCAGCGTTGAGCGCATACGACATAACTATGGCTACACCTTC
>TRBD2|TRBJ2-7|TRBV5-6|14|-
CASTPAGGAYEQYF
TGTGCCAGCACCCCAGCGGGGGGGGCCTACGAGCAGTACTTC
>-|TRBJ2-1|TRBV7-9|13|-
CASSFTRSYEQFF
TGTGCCAGCAGCTTCACTAGGTCCTATGAGCAGTTCTTC
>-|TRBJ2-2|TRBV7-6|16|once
CASSLRGYTTTGELFF
TGTGCCAGCAGCTTAAGGGGGTACACCACCACCGGGGAGCTGTTTTTT
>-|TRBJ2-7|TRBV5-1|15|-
CASSLAGGHRYEQYF
TGCGCCAGCAGCTTGGCCGGCGGACACCGCTACGAGCAGTACTTC
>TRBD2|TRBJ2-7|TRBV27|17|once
CASSNTGTSGSMYEQYF
TGTGCCAGCAGCAACACCGGGACTAGCGGGAGTATGTACGAGCAGTACTTC
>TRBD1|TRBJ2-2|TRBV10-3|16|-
CAISDSGTGGFGELFF
TGTGCCATCAGTGACTCCGGGACAGGGGGCTTCGGGGAGCTGTTTTTT
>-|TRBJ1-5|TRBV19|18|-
CASSTIGPLGLSNQPQHF
TGTGCCAGTAGTACTATAGGTCCCCTAGGACTTAGCAATCAGCCCCAGCATTTT
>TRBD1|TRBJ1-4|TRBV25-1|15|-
CASSDHRGINEKLFF
TGTGCCAGCAGTGATCACAGGGGTATTAATGAAAAACTGTTTTTT
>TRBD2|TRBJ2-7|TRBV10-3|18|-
CAISPHSWTSGRGGEQYF
TGTGCCATTTCGCCCCACTCATGGACTAGCGGGAGAGGAGGCGAGCAGTACTTC
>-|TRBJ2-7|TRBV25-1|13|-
CASRDGRTYEQYF
TGTGCCAGCAGGGACGGGAGAACCTACGAGCAGTACTTC
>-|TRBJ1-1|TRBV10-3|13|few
CAIRRTENTEAFF
TGTGCCATCAGGAGGACAGAGAACACTGAAGCTTTCTTT
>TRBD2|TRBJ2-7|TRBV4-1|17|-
CASSQDRGAGTSYEQYF
TGCGCCAGCAGCCAAGACCGGGGAGCGGGGACCTCCTACGAGCAGTACTTC
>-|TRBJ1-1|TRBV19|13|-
CASSIVEGTEAFF
TGTGCCAGTAGTATAGTGGAGGGGACTGAAGCTTTCTTT
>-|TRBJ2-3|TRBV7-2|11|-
CASRLADTQYF
TGTGCCAGCAGACTAGCAGATACGCAGTATTTT
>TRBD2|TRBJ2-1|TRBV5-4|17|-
CASSSLSGTRPYNEQFF
TGTGCCAGCAGCTCCCTCTCCGGGACTAGGCCCTACAATGAGCAGTTCTTC
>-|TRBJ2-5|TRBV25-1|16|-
CASSDIIDSTWETQYF
TGTGCCAGCAGTGACATTATAGACTCGACCTGGGAGACCCAGTACTTC
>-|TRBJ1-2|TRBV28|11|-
CASRSPLGYTF
TGTGCCAGCCGATCCCCACTCGGCTACACCTTC
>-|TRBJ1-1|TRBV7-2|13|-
CASSFGGGTEAFF
TGTGCCAGCAGCTTTGGGGGAGGCACTGAAGCTTTCTTT
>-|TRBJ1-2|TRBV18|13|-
CASSHGQLYGYTF
TGTGCCAGCTCTCATGGACAGCTCTATGGCTACACCTTC
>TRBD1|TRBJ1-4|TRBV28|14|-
CASNPTGGGEKLFF
TGTGCCAGCAACCCGACAGGGGGCGGCGAAAAACTGTTTTTT
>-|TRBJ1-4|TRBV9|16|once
CASSQGGTAEGEKLFF
TGTGCCAGCAGCCAAGGGGGAACGGCAGAAGGCGAAAAACTGTTTTTT
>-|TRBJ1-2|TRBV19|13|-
CASTPTGPYGYTF
TGTGCCAGTACCCCAACAGGGCCCTATGGCTACACCTTC
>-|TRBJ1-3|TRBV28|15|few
CASSFGQHTGNTIYF
TGTGCCAGCAGTTTTGGGCAGCATACTGGAAACACCATATATTTT
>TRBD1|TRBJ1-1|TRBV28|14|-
CASSPGDSRAEAFF
TGTGCCAGCAGTCCTGGGGACAGTAGGGCTGAAGCTTTCTTT